The rows below give T cell receptor beta chains drawn from one sample of a study of immune characterization of retroperitoneal liposarcoma. TCRdb analysed the PCR reads with MiXCR anew, one entry per CDR3 protein. The table lists over 10,000 distinct CDR3 sequences, roughly 50% of them singletons, with approximately 13% in the top ten. The sample consisted of tumor tissue. These receptors all stem from a female donor with retroperitoneal liposarcoma. CDR3s include the opening cysteine and the closing phenylalanine or tryptophan. D genes are given only for firm matches. Clone size is shown for a subset of rows, as once, few, many or a class of expanded clone.

V: TRBV11-2
J: TRBJ1-1
size: -
D: TRBD1
CDR3: CASSLLGTGTTFF
DNA: TGTGCCAGCAGCTTACTCGGGACAGGGACGACTTTCTTT

V: TRBV10-1
J: TRBJ2-2
size: -
D: -
CDR3: CASSLTRIANTGELFF
DNA: TGCGCCAGCAGCCTTACCAGGATTGCGAACACCGGGGAGCTGTTTTTT

V: TRBV27
J: TRBJ2-5
size: few
D: -
CDR3: CASSPVAGPWETQYF
DNA: TGTGCCAGCAGTCCCGTGGCGGGGCCTTGGGAGACCCAGTACTTC

V: TRBV27
J: TRBJ2-1
size: few
D: -
CDR3: CASSLGNEQFF
DNA: TGTGCCAGCAGTTTAGGCAATGAGCAGTTCTTC

V: TRBV12-3/TRBV12-4
J: TRBJ1-5
size: -
D: -
CDR3: CASSPPRSNQPQHF
DNA: TGTGCCAGCAGTCCCCCCCGGAGCAATCAGCCCCAGCATTTT

V: TRBV6-8
J: TRBJ2-1
size: once
D: TRBD2
CDR3: CASSQIAGANNEQFF
DNA: TGTGCCAGCAGTCAGATAGCGGGAGCAAACAATGAGCAGTTCTTC

V: TRBV6-8
J: TRBJ2-1
size: -
D: -
CDR3: CASETSEPPYEQFF
DNA: TGTGCCAGCGAAACCTCGGAGCCTCCCTACGAGCAGTTCTTC

V: TRBV5-6
J: TRBJ2-5
size: few
D: -
CDR3: CASSSDTQGIQETQYF
DNA: TGTGCCAGCAGCTCAGATACACAGGGTATCCAAGAGACCCAGTACTTC

V: TRBV7-4
J: TRBJ2-2
size: -
D: -
CDR3: CASSFSPNTGELFF
DNA: TGTGCCAGCAGCTTCAGCCCGAACACCGGGGAGCTGTTTTTT

V: TRBV6-1
J: TRBJ2-1
size: few
D: TRBD2
CDR3: CALGGGRAYNEQFF
DNA: TGTGCCCTGGGGGGCGGGAGGGCCTACAATGAGCAGTTCTTC

V: TRBV6-1
J: TRBJ2-3
size: medium-sized
D: TRBD2
CDR3: CASIMGGGTDTQYF
DNA: TGTGCCAGCATCATGGGGGGGGGCACAGATACGCAGTATTTT

V: TRBV11-2
J: TRBJ2-7
size: few
D: -
CDR3: CASRPTGQPAYEQYF
DNA: TGTGCCAGCAGACCCACTGGACAGCCGGCCTACGAGCAGTACTTC

V: TRBV7-2
J: TRBJ2-3
size: medium-sized
D: -
CDR3: CASSLDGMGTDTQYF
DNA: TGTGCCAGCAGCTTAGACGGGATGGGCACAGATACGCAGTATTTT

V: TRBV12-3/TRBV12-4
J: TRBJ2-5
size: -
D: TRBD1
CDR3: CASSFVGTEQETQYF
DNA: TGTGCCAGCAGTTTCGTTGGGACAGAGCAAGAGACCCAGTACTTC

V: TRBV6-8
J: TRBJ2-3
size: -
D: TRBD1
CDR3: CASSWDRVTDTQYF
DNA: TGTGCCAGCAGTTGGGACAGGGTCACAGATACGCAGTATTTT

V: TRBV27
J: TRBJ2-5
size: -
D: -
CDR3: CASSLGRGLQETQYF
DNA: TGTGCCAGCAGTTTGGGGCGGGGCCTACAAGAGACCCAGTACTTC

V: TRBV11-3
J: TRBJ2-3
size: -
D: -
CDR3: CASSFRGLTDTQYF
DNA: TGTGCCAGCAGCTTTAGAGGGCTAACAGATACGCAGTATTTT

V: TRBV6-1
J: TRBJ1-2
size: few
D: -
CDR3: CASIIAGGYGYTF
DNA: TGTGCCAGCATTATAGCAGGAGGCTATGGCTACACCTTC

V: TRBV11-3
J: TRBJ2-7
size: many
D: TRBD2
CDR3: CASSLIGLAGGNEQYF
DNA: TGTGCCAGCAGCTTAATCGGACTAGCGGGAGGGAATGAGCAGTACTTC

V: TRBV12-3/TRBV12-4
J: TRBJ1-6
size: few
D: TRBD1
CDR3: CASSLRGQSPLHF
DNA: TGTGCCAGCAGTTTAAGGGGGCAATCACCCCTCCACTTT

V: TRBV6-6
J: TRBJ2-1
size: medium-sized
D: -
CDR3: CASSYRRTGAPQFF
DNA: TGTGCCAGCAGTTACCGACGCACGGGGGCGCCCCAGTTCTTC

V: TRBV7-2
J: TRBJ2-1
size: -
D: TRBD1
CDR3: CASSLVVDRVGFEQFF
DNA: TGTGCCAGCAGCTTAGTTGTCGACAGGGTAGGATTTGAGCAGTTCTTC

V: TRBV4-3
J: TRBJ2-3
size: -
D: TRBD2
CDR3: CASSQILAGTDTQYF
DNA: TGCGCCAGCAGCCAAATACTAGCGGGCACAGATACGCAGTATTTT

V: TRBV6-1
J: TRBJ2-1
size: -
D: -
CDR3: CASSERTWGMEQFF
DNA: TGTGCCAGCAGTGAGAGGACCTGGGGAATGGAGCAGTTCTTC

V: TRBV6-1
J: TRBJ2-7
size: -
D: TRBD2
CDR3: CAISPGGGSYNEQYF
DNA: TGTGCCATCTCGCCGGGGGGGGGATCCTACAATGAGCAGTACTTC

V: TRBV6-1
J: TRBJ1-2
size: many
D: -
CDR3: CASSELDSRSYTF
DNA: TGTGCCAGCAGTGAATTGGATTCTCGGAGCTACACCTTC

V: TRBV7-6
J: TRBJ2-1
size: -
D: TRBD2
CDR3: CASNMAGGQMTQFF
DNA: TGTGCCAGCAATATGGCGGGAGGGCAAATGACGCAGTTCTTC

V: TRBV27
J: TRBJ1-2
size: -
D: -
CDR3: CASSLAWGNYGYTF
DNA: TGTGCCAGCAGTTTAGCGTGGGGCAACTATGGCTACACCTTC

V: TRBV7-6
J: TRBJ2-1
size: -
D: TRBD1
CDR3: CASSLGQGYEQFF
DNA: TGTGCTAGCAGCTTAGGACAGGGCTACGAGCAGTTCTTC

V: TRBV10-3
J: TRBJ2-7
size: -
D: -
CDR3: CAISGDMGGSYEQYF
DNA: TGTGCCATCAGTGGGGACATGGGAGGGTCCTACGAGCAGTACTTC

V: TRBV27
J: TRBJ2-5
size: few
D: -
CDR3: CASSPRKGETQYF
DNA: TGTGCCAGCAGTCCGCGGAAGGGAGAGACCCAGTACTTC

V: TRBV6-1
J: TRBJ1-6
size: many
D: -
CDR3: CASTEKSDRYNSPLHF
DNA: TGTGCCAGCACCGAAAAGAGCGACAGATATAATTCACCCCTCCACTTT

V: TRBV6-1
J: TRBJ2-5
size: -
D: -
CDR3: CASTETTGETQYF
DNA: TGTGCCAGCACCGAAACAACCGGGGAGACCCAGTACTTC

V: TRBV25-1
J: TRBJ1-1
size: once
D: -
CDR3: CASSELQGNTEAFF
DNA: TGTGCCAGCAGTGAACTGCAAGGGAACACTGAAGCTTTCTTT

V: TRBV6-1
J: TRBJ2-3
size: -
D: -
CDR3: CASSLRTTDTQYF
DNA: TGTGCCAGCTCTCTGCGGACCACAGATACGCAGTATTTT

V: TRBV10-1
J: TRBJ2-7
size: few
D: -
CDR3: CASRRRGLYEQYF
DNA: TGCGCCAGCCGGCGGAGAGGACTGTACGAGCAGTACTTC

V: TRBV6-1
J: TRBJ2-2
size: many
D: TRBD2
CDR3: CASTLRVGGAPGELFF
DNA: TGTGCCAGCACCCTACGGGTCGGGGGGGCCCCCGGGGAGCTGTTTTTT

V: TRBV12-3/TRBV12-4
J: TRBJ2-5
size: -
D: TRBD2
CDR3: CASSSDTSGRETQYF
DNA: TGTGCCAGCAGTTCCGATACTAGCGGGAGGGAGACCCAGTACTTC

V: TRBV5-6
J: TRBJ2-3
size: -
D: TRBD1
CDR3: CASSQGTASTDTQYF
DNA: TGTGCCAGCAGCCAAGGGACAGCTAGCACAGATACGCAGTATTTT